This TCR beta chain comes out of a study of identical twins (dated by TCRdb to about 2016). For the study in its entirety: To test whether fetal clonotypes persist, this study deep-sequenced TCR alpha and beta repertoires from monozygotic twins, from unrelated adults of various ages, and from cord blood. To rule out contamination, the twin experiments were replicated at different times with different library preparation protocols. Study-wide conclusions, independent of this receptor: In beta out-of-frame sequences, excess twin sharing was weaker, because having fewer shared sequences lowered the signal-to-noise ratio. Fewer insertions were carried by abundant cord blood beta clonotypes, a similar but weaker trend appeared in young adult naive repertoires, and no such trend appeared in memory repertoires. Compared with coincidental sharing between unrelated individuals, an excess of low generation-probability sequences was observed among out-of-frame TCR alpha sequences shared between twins. Because the same donors could not be followed over many years, the conclusions relied on cross-sectional statistical analysis. Invariant T cells such as MAIT and iNKT could partly confound zero-insertion analyses, although diverse VJ usage argued against such confounding for most clonotypes. Out-of-frame TCR alpha sharing in monozygotic twins was systematically underestimated by recombination models, whereas sharing between unrelated individuals was in agreement with the recombination models.

Every donor in the study was a healthy Caucasian. The twin cohort consisted of three pairs of female monozygotic twins, all aged about 18 to 29 years. Peripheral blood mononuclear cells were used as the source from which RNA for TCR libraries was isolated. Clipping removes 3 bases from V and 2 bases from J, with 10 as the unmatched junction base count. Measured from the cysteine to the phenylalanine, the CDR3 is 17 residues long. The read is trimmed to its CDR3 DNA, 51 bases read in frame from base 1. As encoded in the germline V gene (reference sequence), CDR1 is DFQATT while CDR2 is SNEGSKA. Library generation was performed with 5' RACE. The sequencer was an Illumina HiSeq 2000. A universal primer binding site was introduced by template switching, and a unique molecular identifier was present in the final cDNA, enabling accurate counting of TCR cDNA molecules. First-strand cDNA for TCR alpha and beta chains was synthesized from specific primers in the conserved constant-segment region. Each cDNA library was double barcoded, with a SMART-Mk sample barcode plus Illumina barcodes, to control for contamination. TruSeq adapter sequences along with Illumina sample barcodes were introduced in two successive PCR steps. Sequencing of the TCR alpha and beta cDNA libraries was done on the Illumina HiSeq platform using custom primers. The original methods were these. Raw reads were processed with MiGEC to extract unique molecular identifiers, and MiXCR was used to determine CDR3 positions. Recombination models were inferred per individual with the repgenHMM and IGoR tools using an EM algorithm. Shared clonotypes were analyzed with the tcR package in R, and sharing was normalized by the product of cloneset sizes. To study raw recombination free of thymic and clonal selection effects, out-of-frame nonproductive sequences were analyzed. The public reads were run again by TCRdb, first through fastp at Q25 and then through MiXCR, and only productive beta chains were kept. Every distinct CDR3 protein forms one entry, paired with its most common genes and DNA. TCRdb's processing, not the authors' own work, is the source of the V and J calls. Here the sample has 700,000 or so distinct CDR3 sequences; over 8.5% occur a single time. 0.98% of the sample is in the top ten clones.

Note on this clonotype: Which antigen it targets is not known. Base qualities are missing; no much larger clone stands one base away.

The same sample was also studied in work on yellow fever vaccine responses in identical twins. The other study reports the following: The authors reported that the T cell response to vaccination in identical twins appeared partly convergent and partly personalized. In the study, vaccine-responding T cell clones were precisely tracked in identical twins.

The chain was built from TRBV20-1 and TRBJ2-3; 11 central bases correspond to TRBD2. The sample was PBMCs. This receptor was obtained from a woman younger than 35 in good health. The CDR3 loop reads CSARDYSGRVDTDTQYF. The sequence in DNA is TGCAGTGCTAGGGACTATAGCGGGAGGGTCGACACAGATACGCAGTATTTT.